Below, 26 T cell receptor beta chains from the same sample are listed, as sequenced in a study of shared clonotypes between healthy human individuals. Method: immunoSEQ multiplex PCR; TCRdb's copy keeps in-frame clones and lacks some. The sample shows hundreds of thousands of clones, 74% of them seen only once. The material sequenced was memory CD4+ T cells sorted from blood. The subset: CD45RA-negative fraction. The receptor source for this set is a woman under 40 in good health.

This clone was recorded a few times. This chain joins TRBV28 and TRBJ2-3, with D possibly TRBD2 on 5 matching bases. CDR1 is MDHEN, CDR2 SYDVKM, per germline. The CDR3 length is 15 residues. Deletions cut 5 bases from V and 5 bases from J, with 17 bases between. As DNA, the CDR3 is TGTGCCAGCAGTGACATCGGGCGACGGGGAGATACGCAGTATTTT. Translation gives CASSDIGRRGDTQYF.

In its sample, this clone was seen once. The chain links TRBV2 to TRBJ2-7; D uncertain. V was clipped by 8 bases and J by 7 bases, with 12 bases between them. The CDR3 consists of 11 residues. Per the germline V gene, CDR1 is SNHLY and CDR2 is FYNNEI. CDR3 residues: CASRSTGEQYF. Here the CDR3 DNA reads TGTGCCAGCCGGAGCACCGGAGAGCAGTACTTC.

On this clone itself: Given a much more abundant clone one base away, this may be a read error. Other DNA sequences within the sample encode an identical CDR3. The genes are TRBV4-2 and TRBJ1-1; TRBD1 matches 7 bases. The CDR3 loop spans 15 amino acids. From germline, CDR1 is LGHNA and CDR2 YNFKEQ. The CDR3 loop reads CASSQSSDRATEAFF. The CDR3 DNA follows: TGTGCCAGCAGCCAAAGCTCAGACAGGGCCACTGAGGCTTTCTTT.

The chain couples TRBV6-6 to TRBJ2-2; D is possibly TRBD1 (5 bases). V lost 7 bases and J lost 4, with 16 bases in between. Germline V gives CDR1 MNHNY, CDR2 SVGAGI (reference sequence). The CDR3 contains 15 residues. This chain's CDR3 is CASIPVAGLTGELFF. The DNA for the CDR3 is TGTGCCAGCATCCCAGTGGCAGGGCTCACCGGGGAGCTGTTTTTT.

V usage is TRBV19 and J usage is TRBJ1-2, with TRBD1 matching over 10 bases. The germline CDR1 and CDR2 sequences are LNHDA and SQIVND (reference sequence). This CDR3 has 15 residues. CDR3 sequence (DNA): TGTGCTACTCAGCCTCGGGACAGGGGATACTATGGCTACACCTTC. Residues: CATQPRDRGYYGYTF.

This sequence joins TRBV7-8 and TRBJ2-5, with D possibly TRBD2 on 6 matching bases. The CDR3 consists of 15 residues. Germline loops: CDR1 SGHVS, CDR2 FQNEAQ. V dropped 3 bases and J dropped 4 bases, with 15 bases sitting between them. In DNA form, the CDR3 reads TGTGCCAGCAGCTTCCGGGAGAATGGGGGAGAGACCCAGTACTTC. As protein: CASSFRENGGETQYF. Filled out from reference TRBV7-8 and TRBJ2-5, the complete variable domain reads GAGVSQSPRYKVAKRGQDVALRCDPISGHVSLFWYQQALGQGPEFLTYFQNEAQLDKSGLPSDRFFAERPEGSVSTLKIQRTQQEDSAVYLCASSFRENGGETQYFGPGTRLLVL.

The chain joins TRBV19 to TRBJ1-2, with D possibly matching TRBD1 (6 bases). Germline V gene data show CDR1 as LNHDA and CDR2 as SQIVND (reference sequence). The CDR3 runs to 16 residues. V lost 2 bases to trimming and J lost 7 bases, with 20 bases between them. For the CDR3, the DNA is TGTGCCAGTAGTATAACGTACTTTAGGGGGACTTCTGGCTACACCTTC. Translated, it gives CASSITYFRGTSGYTF.

The gene calls are TRBV5-4 and TRBJ2-7, with TRBD1 as a possible D gene (6 bases). CDR3 size: 14 residues. Between the trimmed V and J ends, which lost 2 bases and 3 bases, there was a span of 12 bases. CDR1 SGHNT and CDR2 YYREEE come from the germline V gene (reference sequence). CDR3 coding DNA: TGTGCCAGCAGCTTAGGGACAAGGAGCTACGAGCAGTACTTC. Protein sequence: CASSLGTRSYEQYF.

The J gene is TRBJ2-5, the V gene TRBV5-1, with 11 positions matching TRBD1. The CDR3 has 15 residues. Germline CDR1 SGHRS, CDR2 YFSETQ. The V gene end was trimmed by 0 bases and the J gene end by 5 bases; junction bases not matched to a gene: 3. DNA of the CDR3: TGCGCCAGCAGCTTGGGGACAGGGGGCCTTGAGACCCAGTACTTC. It is translated as CASSLGTGGLETQYF. The variable domain in full, with the rest retrieved from reference TRBV5-1 and TRBJ2-5, is KAGVTQTPRYLIKTRGQQVTLSCSPISGHRSVSWYQQTPGQGLQFLFEYFSETQRNKGNFPGRFSGRQFSNSRSEMNVSTLELGDSALYLCASSLGTGGLETQYFGPGTRLLVL.

This clone was observed a handful of times. The genes are TRBV7-8 and TRBJ2-7; 8 bases line up with TRBD2. J lost 3 bases, V lost 5 bases, and 3 bases had no gene match. The CDR3 spans 13 residues. Germline-derived CDR1 and CDR2 are SGHVS and FQNEAQ. CDR3 nucleotides: TGTGCCAGCAGCACAACTAGCGGCTACGAGCAGTACTTC. The encoded protein is CASSTTSGYEQYF.

The chain uses TRBV28 and TRBJ2-7, with TRBD2 matching 7 bases. CDR3 size: 14 residues. Germline V gene sequence: CDR1 MDHEN, CDR2 SYDVKM. Unmatched junction bases numbered 4, after V lost 5 bases and J lost 0 bases. The CDR3 spells CASSHERDSYEQYF. The CDR3 bases are TGTGCCAGCAGTCACGAGCGGGACTCCTACGAGCAGTACTTC.

V usage is TRBV2 and J usage is TRBJ2-1, with 7 bases aligning to TRBD2. Unmatched junction bases numbered 9, after V lost 1 base and J lost 15 bases. The CDR3 sequence is 13 residues long. Germline V gives CDR1 SNHLY, CDR2 FYNNEI. The CDR3 DNA follows: TGTGCCAGCAGTGAAGAGAGCGGGACTAATCTGTTCTTC. The encoded protein is CASSEESGTNLFF.

This sequence joins TRBV19 and TRBJ2-1; D possibly uses TRBD1 or TRBD2 (5 bases each). The germline CDR1 and CDR2 sequences are LNHDA and SQIVND (reference sequence). This CDR3 region has 15 residues. V was trimmed by 6 bases and J by 0 bases, leaving 12 bases between them. CDR3 region: CASRQGRSSYNEQFF. CDR3 in DNA: TGTGCCAGTAGGCAGGGACGGAGCTCCTACAATGAGCAGTTCTTC.

The CDR3 is CASRASLLGTNNEKLFF. The CDR3, as DNA: TGTGCCAGCCGGGCTAGCTTGTTGGGGACTAATAATGAAAAACTGTTTTTT. The genes are TRBV2 and TRBJ1-4; maybe TRBD1 (5 bases). CDR3 size: 17 residues. CDR1 is SNHLY and CDR2 is FYNNEI in the germline V gene. Between the trimmed V and J ends, which lost 8 bases and 4 bases, there was a span of 23 bases. Supplemented by reference TRBV2 and TRBJ1-4, the full variable domain reads EPEVTQTPSHQVTQMGQEVILRCVPISNHLYFYWYRQILGQKVEFLVSFYNNEISEKSEIFDDQFSVERPDGSNFTLKIRSTKLEDSAMYFCASRASLLGTNNEKLFFGSGTQLSVL.

This sequence joins TRBV5-1 and TRBJ2-1; 9 bases map to TRBD2. Germline V CDR1 and CDR2: SGHRS, YFSETQ. The length of the CDR3 is 17 residues. V gave up 0 bases and J gave up 1 base; unmatched junction bases: 5. The CDR3, as DNA: TGCGCCAGCAGCTTGGCCTGGCGGGAGGGATCCTACAATGAGCAGTTCTTC. Protein sequence: CASSLAWREGSYNEQFF.

The chain joins TRBV2 to TRBJ2-7, with 11 bases lining up with TRBD2. Unmatched junction bases numbered 9, after V lost 5 bases and J lost 6 bases. The CDR3 contains 15 residues. Germline loops: CDR1 SNHLY, CDR2 FYNNEI. As DNA, the CDR3 is TGTGCCAGCAGTTTCTCGCTAGCGGGAGGTCGCGAGCAGTACTTC. It encodes CASSFSLAGGREQYF.

The genes are TRBV7-2 and TRBJ1-1; maybe TRBD1 (6 bases). The germline V and J ends were trimmed by 5 bases and 4 bases, with 17 bases remaining between them. The CDR3 spans 15 residues. Germline CDR1 and CDR2: SGHTA and FQGNSA. The CDR3 spells CASSPHSGARTEAFF. The CDR3 DNA reads as TGTGCCAGCAGCCCCCATTCGGGGGCTCGCACTGAAGCTTTCTTT.

This clone was counted at least ten times. This chain links TRBV18 with TRBJ2-3; D gene uncertain. V was clipped by 0 bases and J by 2 bases, with 6 bases between them. The CDR3 is made up of 14 amino acids. CDR1 is KGHSH and CDR2 is LQKENI in the germline V gene. The CDR3 here is CASSPPEFTDTQYF. For the CDR3, the DNA is TGTGCCAGCTCACCACCAGAATTCACAGATACGCAGTATTTT.

The rearrangement uses TRBV27 and TRBJ2-1; no definite D call. Trimming left V 8 bases short and J 4 bases short, with 15 bases between. In germline, CDR1 is MNHEY, CDR2 SMNVEV (reference sequence). CDR3 length: 14 residues. CDR3 sequence (DNA): TGTGCCAGCGGTCGTGTAGACTTGTACAATGAGCAGTTCTTC. The encoded protein is CASGRVDLYNEQFF.

The rearrangement links TRBV18 to TRBJ2-7; a possible D gene is TRBD1 (6 bases). This CDR3 has 16 amino acids. CDR1 and CDR2 (germline): KGHSH, LQKENI. The germline V and J ends were trimmed by 1 base and 4 bases, with 17 bases remaining between them. The CDR3 DNA reads as TGTGCCAGCTCACCACTTTCCAGTACAGGGAATTACGAGCAGTACTTC. This translates into CASSPLSSTGNYEQYF. Variable domain in full (rest from reference TRBV18 and TRBJ2-7): NAGVMQNPRHLVRRRGQEARLRCSPMKGHSHVYWYRQLPEEGLKFMVYLQKENIIDESGMPKERFSAEFPKEGPSILRIQQVVRGDSAAYFCASSPLSSTGNYEQYFGPGTRLTVT.

Comments on this clone: The same CDR3 is also encoded by other DNA sequences in this sample. This chain uses TRBV11-2 with TRBJ2-7; no definite D call. The CDR3 has 15 residues. Trimming removed 1 base at V and 0 bases at J, with 10 bases between. Per the germline V gene, CDR1 is SGHAT and CDR2 is FQNNGV. This CDR3 reads CASSLGGRSSYEQYF. The CDR3 nucleotides read TGTGCCAGCAGCTTAGGAGGCAGGAGCTCCTACGAGCAGTACTTC. The whole variable domain, remainder taken from reference TRBV11-2 and TRBJ2-7, is EAGVAQSPRYKIIEKRQSVAFWCNPISGHATLYWYQQILGQGPKLLIQFQNNGVVDDSQLPKDRFSAERLKGVDSTLKIQPAKLEDSAVYLCASSLGGRSSYEQYFGPGTRLTVT.

The rearrangement uses TRBV5-4 and TRBJ2-7; 8 bases are a match to TRBD1. Germline V gene sequence: CDR1 SGHNT, CDR2 YYREEE (reference sequence). J lost 3 bases, V lost 4 bases, and 18 bases had no gene match. The CDR3 is 18 amino acids. This CDR3 is CASSPGGRGLGGNYEQYF. The CDR3 DNA reads as TGTGCCAGCAGCCCCGGGGGCAGGGGGCTTGGCGGGAACTACGAGCAGTACTTC. The variable domain in full, completed from reference TRBV5-4 and TRBJ2-7, reads ETGVTQSPTHLIKTRGQQVTLRCSSQSGHNTVSWYQQALGQGPQFIFQYYREEENGRGNFPPRFSGLQFPNYSSELNVNALELDDSALYLCASSPGGRGLGGNYEQYFGPGTRLTVT.

This chain joins TRBV19 and TRBJ2-2; D gene ambiguous. Germline loops: CDR1 LNHDA, CDR2 SQIVND (reference sequence). The ends were cut back, 6 bases at V and 7 bases at J, with 12 bases in the middle. This CDR3 region has 13 residues. CDR3 DNA: TGTGCCAGTAGAGGCCTCCGCCTCGGGGAGCTGTTTTTT. It yields the protein CASRGLRLGELFF. The variable domain in full, completed from reference TRBV19 and TRBJ2-2, reads DGGITQSPKYLFRKEGQNVTLSCEQNLNHDAMYWYRQDPGQGLRLIYYSQIVNDFQKGDIAEGYSVSREKKESFPLTVTSAQKNPTAFYLCASRGLRLGELFFGEGSRLTVL.

In regard to this clone: A read error is likely here: a far larger clone is one base away. This chain links TRBV9 with TRBJ2-3; no definite D call. Trimming stripped 4 bases from V and 3 bases from J, with 0 bases between. Germline V gives CDR1 SGDLS, CDR2 YYNGEE. The CDR3 has 10 residues. DNA of the CDR3: TGTGCCAGCAGCACAGATACGCAGTATTTT. As protein: CASSTDTQYF.

The chain links TRBV18 to TRBJ2-3; 7 bases align to TRBD2. Per germline, CDR1 KGHSH and CDR2 LQKENI. Trimming took 5 bases from V and 3 from J; bases not matched to a gene: 5. The CDR3 covers 14 residues. CDR3 nucleotide sequence: TGTGCCAGCTCAGAAGCGGGATTAACAGATACGCAGTATTTT. Translated: CASSEAGLTDTQYF.

In its sample, this clone was seen once. The CDR3 coding sequence is TGTGCCAGCAGCTTAACGCCCGGGGAGAGAGAGACCCAGTACTTC. Translation gives CASSLTPGERETQYF. The V call is TRBV7-2, the J call TRBJ2-5; D may be TRBD2 (5 bases). Between the trimmed V and J ends, which lost 2 bases and 4 bases, there was a span of 14 bases. The CDR3 spans 15 residues. Germline values: CDR1 SGHTA, CDR2 FQGNSA.